These 7 T cell receptor beta chains share one sample of origin, sequenced in a study of blood T cell repertoires in COVID-19. Some clones are missing from TCRdb's copy, which holds only in-frame ones; the method was immunoSEQ multiplex PCR. Of roughly 210,000 clones listed, 87% were seen once; the top ten hold roughly 7.1%. Input material: PBMCs or T cells enriched from blood (not recorded which). Source of these receptors: a young man in a cohort exposed to, infected with or recovered from COVID-19 (not recorded which).

This clone has just a few counts. Other DNA sequences of this sample code for an identical CDR3. V usage is TRBV19 and J usage is TRBJ2-7, with 9 bases that match TRBD2. With 4 bases clipped from V and 3 bases from J, the junction kept 4 bases outside the gene matches. This CDR3 spans 14 amino acids. Germline assignment: CDR1 LNHDA and CDR2 SQIVND (reference sequence). The CDR3 DNA follows: TGTGCCAGTAGTAGCGCGGGAGGGGGCTACGAGCAGTACTTC. It translates to CASSSAGGGYEQYF.

This clone showed up just once. V usage is TRBV6-5 and J usage is TRBJ2-7; 12 nucleotides agree with TRBD2. The germline gives CDR1 MNHEY, CDR2 SVGAGI. The junction had 2 bases not matched to a gene; V was cut back by 4 bases and J by 4 bases. The CDR3 length is 14 residues. CDR3 DNA sequence: TGTGCCAGCAGTTGGACTAGCGGGAAATACGAGCAGTACTTC. As protein: CASSWTSGKYEQYF.

V usage is TRBV28 and J usage is TRBJ1-2; D might be TRBD1 (6 bases). V was shortened by 8 bases and J by 6 bases, with 16 bases between the two germline ends. The CDR3 has 13 residues. Germline V gives CDR1 MDHEN, CDR2 SYDVKM. CDR3 bases: TGTGCCAGCTCGTTTCAGGGGAGCAATGGCTACACCTTC. This sequence encodes CASSFQGSNGYTF.

The chain couples TRBV9 to TRBJ1-1; D gene uncertain. CDR1 and CDR2 from the germline V gene are SGDLS and YYNGEE. This CDR3 has 13 residues. Trimming left V 4 bases short and J 4 bases short, with 11 bases between. CDR3 coding DNA: TGTGCCAGCAGCCCCCCCGGGAGCACTGAAGCTTTCTTT. It yields the protein CASSPPGSTEAFF.

V gene TRBV27 combines with J gene TRBJ1-2; 9 bases line up with TRBD1. CDR3 length: 16 residues. In germline, CDR1 is MNHEY, CDR2 SMNVEV (reference sequence). Unmatched junction bases numbered 11, after V lost 5 bases and J lost 4 bases. The CDR3 bases are TGTGCCAGCAGTGCGTACTCCGGGACAGGGAGCTATGGCTACACCTTC. Amino acid sequence: CASSAYSGTGSYGYTF.

The chain has TRBV5-1 and TRBJ1-2, with TRBD1 identical over 10 bases. CDR1 SGHRS and CDR2 YFSETQ come from the germline V gene. V dropped 1 base and J dropped 6; count of bases not matched to a gene: 6. This CDR3 is built from 15 residues. For the CDR3, the DNA is TGCGCCAGCAGCTTGCGCGGGACAGGGGTTGATGGCTACACCTTC. Its translation: CASSLRGTGVDGYTF.

The chain carries TRBV3-1 (or the pseudogene TRBV3-2) and TRBJ2-3; 11 nucleotides align to TRBD1. Germline CDR1 LGHDT, CDR2 YNNKEL (reference sequence). The CDR3 contains 16 residues. The J segment lost 3 bases and the V segment lost 2 bases, leaving 4 bases of the junction unmatched. The CDR3 bases are TGTGCCAGCAGCCAACCAGGACAGGGGGCGACAGATACGCAGTATTTT. Protein: CASSQPGQGATDTQYF.